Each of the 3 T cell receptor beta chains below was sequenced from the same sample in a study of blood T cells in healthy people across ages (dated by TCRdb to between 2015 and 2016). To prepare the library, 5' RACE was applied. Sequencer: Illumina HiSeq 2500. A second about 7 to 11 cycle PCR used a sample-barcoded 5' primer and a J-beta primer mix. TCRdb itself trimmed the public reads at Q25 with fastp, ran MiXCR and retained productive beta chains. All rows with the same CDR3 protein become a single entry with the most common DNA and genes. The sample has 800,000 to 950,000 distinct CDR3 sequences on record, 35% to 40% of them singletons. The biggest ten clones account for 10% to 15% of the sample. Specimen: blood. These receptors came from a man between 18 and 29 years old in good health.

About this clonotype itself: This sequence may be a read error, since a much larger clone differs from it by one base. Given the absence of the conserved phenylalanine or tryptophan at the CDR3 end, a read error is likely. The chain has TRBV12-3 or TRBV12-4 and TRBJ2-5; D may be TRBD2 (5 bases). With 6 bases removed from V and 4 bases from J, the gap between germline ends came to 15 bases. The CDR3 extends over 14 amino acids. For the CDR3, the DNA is TGTGCCAGCAGGCAGACTATGCCCCCAGAGACCCAGTACTTA. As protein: CASRQTMPPETQYL.

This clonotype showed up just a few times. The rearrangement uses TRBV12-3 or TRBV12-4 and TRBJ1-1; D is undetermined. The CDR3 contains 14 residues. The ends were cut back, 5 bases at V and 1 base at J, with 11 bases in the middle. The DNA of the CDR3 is TGTGCCAGCAGTCCACGTTTCAGGAACACTGAAGCTTTCTTT. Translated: CASSPRFRNTEAFF.

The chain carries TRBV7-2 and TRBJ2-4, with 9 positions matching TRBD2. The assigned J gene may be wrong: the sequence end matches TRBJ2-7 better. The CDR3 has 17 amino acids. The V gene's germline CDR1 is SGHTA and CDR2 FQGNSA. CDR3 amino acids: CASSPIPSGGPSYEQYF. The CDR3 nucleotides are TGTGCCAGCAGCCCCATCCCCAGCGGGGGGCCCTCCTACGAGCAGTACTTC.